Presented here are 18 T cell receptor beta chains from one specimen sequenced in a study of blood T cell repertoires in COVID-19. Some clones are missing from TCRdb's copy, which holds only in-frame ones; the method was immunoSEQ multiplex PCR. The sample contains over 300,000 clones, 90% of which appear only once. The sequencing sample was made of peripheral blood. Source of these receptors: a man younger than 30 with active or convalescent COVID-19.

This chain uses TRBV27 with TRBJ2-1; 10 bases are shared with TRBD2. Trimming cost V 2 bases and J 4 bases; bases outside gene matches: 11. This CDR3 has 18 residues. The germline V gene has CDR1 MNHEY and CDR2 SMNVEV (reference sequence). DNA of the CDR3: TGTGCCAGCAGTTTAGGATTTCCCACTAGCGGGAAATACAATGAGCAGTTCTTC. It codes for CASSLGFPTSGKYNEQFF.

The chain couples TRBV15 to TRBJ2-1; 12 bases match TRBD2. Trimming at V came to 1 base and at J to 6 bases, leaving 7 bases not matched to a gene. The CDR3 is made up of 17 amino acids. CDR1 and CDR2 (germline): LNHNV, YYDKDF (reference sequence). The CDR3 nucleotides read TGTGCCACCAGCAGAGTTCGGGAGACTAGCGGGGGCAATGAGCAGTTCTTC. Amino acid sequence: CATSRVRETSGGNEQFF. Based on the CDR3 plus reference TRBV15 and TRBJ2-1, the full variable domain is DAMVIQNPRYQVTQFGKPVTLSCSQTLNHNVMYWYQQKSSQAPKLLFHYYDKDFNNEADTPDNFQSRRPNTSFCFLDIRSPGLGDTAMYLCATSRVRETSGGNEQFFGPGTRLTVL.

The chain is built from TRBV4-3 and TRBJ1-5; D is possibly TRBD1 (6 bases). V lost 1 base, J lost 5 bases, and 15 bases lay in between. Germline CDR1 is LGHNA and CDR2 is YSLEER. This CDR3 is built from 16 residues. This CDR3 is CASSQVAGAYHQPQHF. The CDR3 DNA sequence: TGCGCCAGCAGCCAAGTTGCAGGGGCTTACCATCAGCCCCAGCATTTT.

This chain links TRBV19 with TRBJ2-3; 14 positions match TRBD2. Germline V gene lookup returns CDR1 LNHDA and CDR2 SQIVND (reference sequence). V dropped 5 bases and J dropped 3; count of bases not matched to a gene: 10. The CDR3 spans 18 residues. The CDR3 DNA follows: TGTGCCAGTAGTGATCGACTAGCGGGAGGGCCGGTGACAGATACGCAGTATTTT. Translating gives CASSDRLAGGPVTDTQYF.

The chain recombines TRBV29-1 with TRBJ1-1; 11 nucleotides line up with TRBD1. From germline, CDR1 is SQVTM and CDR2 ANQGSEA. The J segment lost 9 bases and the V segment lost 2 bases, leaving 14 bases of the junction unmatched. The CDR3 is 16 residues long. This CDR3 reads CSVESDRGLQAKKAFF. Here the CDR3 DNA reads TGCAGCGTTGAATCGGACAGGGGGCTTCAGGCGAAGAAAGCTTTCTTT.

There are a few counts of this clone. This CDR3 reads CAISGGTGGFEAFF. The CDR3 coding sequence is TGTGCCATCAGTGGAGGCACAGGGGGTTTTGAAGCTTTCTTT. This sequence joins TRBV10-3 and TRBJ1-1; 8 nucleotides agree with TRBD1. The CDR3 has 14 amino acids. Germline-derived CDR1 and CDR2 are ENHRY and SYGVKD. J lost 7 bases, V lost 4 bases, and 8 bases had no gene match.

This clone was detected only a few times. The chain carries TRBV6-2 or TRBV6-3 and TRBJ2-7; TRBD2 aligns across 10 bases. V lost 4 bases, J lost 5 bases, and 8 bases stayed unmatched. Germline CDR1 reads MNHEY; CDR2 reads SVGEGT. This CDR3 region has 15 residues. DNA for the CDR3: TGTGCCAGCAGTTCCCCAACTAGCGGGAACCACGAGCAGTACTTC. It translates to CASSSPTSGNHEQYF.

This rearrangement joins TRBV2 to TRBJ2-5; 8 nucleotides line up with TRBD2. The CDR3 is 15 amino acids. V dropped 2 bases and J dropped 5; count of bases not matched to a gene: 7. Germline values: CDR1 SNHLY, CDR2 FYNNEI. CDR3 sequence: CASSEPVAGSETQYF. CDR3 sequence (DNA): TGTGCCAGCAGTGAACCCGTAGCGGGGTCGGAGACCCAGTACTTC.

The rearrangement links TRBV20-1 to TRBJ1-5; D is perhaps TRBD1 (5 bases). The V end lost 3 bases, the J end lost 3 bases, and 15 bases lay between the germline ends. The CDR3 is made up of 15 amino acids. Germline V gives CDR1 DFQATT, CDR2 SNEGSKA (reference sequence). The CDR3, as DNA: TGCAGTGCTAGTAGGTCAGGGTCCTTCAATCAGCCCCAGCATTTT. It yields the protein CSASRSGSFNQPQHF.

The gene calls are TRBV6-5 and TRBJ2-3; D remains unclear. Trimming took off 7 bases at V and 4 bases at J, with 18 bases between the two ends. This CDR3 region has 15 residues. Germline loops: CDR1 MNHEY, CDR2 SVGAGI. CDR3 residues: CASIEGQVQADTQYF. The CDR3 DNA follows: TGTGCCAGCATCGAAGGTCAGGTCCAGGCAGATACGCAGTATTTT.

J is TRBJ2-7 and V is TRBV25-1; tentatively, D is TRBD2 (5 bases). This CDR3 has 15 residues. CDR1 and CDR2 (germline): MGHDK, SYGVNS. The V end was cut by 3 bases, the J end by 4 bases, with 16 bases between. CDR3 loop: CASSDPRERPYEQYF. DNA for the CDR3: TGTGCCAGCAGTGACCCCCGTGAGCGGCCATACGAGCAGTACTTC.

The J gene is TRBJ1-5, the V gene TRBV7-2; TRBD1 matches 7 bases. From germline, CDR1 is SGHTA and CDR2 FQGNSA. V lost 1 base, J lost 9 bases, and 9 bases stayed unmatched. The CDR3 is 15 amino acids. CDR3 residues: CASSLEGGDHRPQHF. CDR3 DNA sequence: TGTGCCAGCAGCTTAGAAGGGGGCGACCACCGGCCCCAGCATTTT.

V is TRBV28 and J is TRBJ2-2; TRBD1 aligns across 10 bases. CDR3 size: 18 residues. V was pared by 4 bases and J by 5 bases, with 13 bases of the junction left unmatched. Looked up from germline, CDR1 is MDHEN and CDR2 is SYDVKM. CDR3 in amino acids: CASSSPSDRGRRTGELFF. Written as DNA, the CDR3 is TGTGCCAGCAGTTCACCCTCAGACAGGGGGCGTCGGACCGGGGAGCTGTTTTTT.

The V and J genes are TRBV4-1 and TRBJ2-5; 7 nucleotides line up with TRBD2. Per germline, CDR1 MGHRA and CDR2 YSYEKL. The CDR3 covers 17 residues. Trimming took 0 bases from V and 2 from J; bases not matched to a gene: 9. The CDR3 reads CASSQEQSGAPQETQYF. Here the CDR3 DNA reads TGCGCCAGCAGCCAAGAGCAGAGCGGGGCACCACAAGAGACCCAGTACTTC.

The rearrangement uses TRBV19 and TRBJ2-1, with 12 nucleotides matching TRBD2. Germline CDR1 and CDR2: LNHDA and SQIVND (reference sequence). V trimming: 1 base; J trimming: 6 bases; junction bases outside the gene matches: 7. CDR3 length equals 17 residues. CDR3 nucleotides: TGTGCCAGTAGTATAGGTTCTAGCGGGAGGGCCCTCAATGAGCAGTTCTTC. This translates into CASSIGSSGRALNEQFF.

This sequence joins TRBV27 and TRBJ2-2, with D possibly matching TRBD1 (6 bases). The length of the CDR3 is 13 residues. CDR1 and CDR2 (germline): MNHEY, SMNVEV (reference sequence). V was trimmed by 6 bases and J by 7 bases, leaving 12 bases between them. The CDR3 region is CASRTQGHGELFF. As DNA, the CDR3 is TGTGCCAGCAGAACCCAGGGACACGGGGAGCTGTTTTTT.

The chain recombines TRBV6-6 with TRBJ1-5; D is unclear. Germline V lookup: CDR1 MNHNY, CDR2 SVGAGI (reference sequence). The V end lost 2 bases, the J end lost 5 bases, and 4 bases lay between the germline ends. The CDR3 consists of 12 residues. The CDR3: CASSYRDQPQHF. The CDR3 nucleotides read TGTGCCAGCAGTTACCGGGATCAGCCCCAGCATTTT.

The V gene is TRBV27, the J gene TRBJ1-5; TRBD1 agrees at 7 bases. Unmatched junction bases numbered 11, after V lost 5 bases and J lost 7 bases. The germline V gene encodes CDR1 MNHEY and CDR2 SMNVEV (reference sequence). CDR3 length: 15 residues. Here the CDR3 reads CASSQSTGISQPQHF. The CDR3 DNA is TGTGCCAGCAGTCAATCGACAGGGATCAGCCAGCCCCAGCATTTT.